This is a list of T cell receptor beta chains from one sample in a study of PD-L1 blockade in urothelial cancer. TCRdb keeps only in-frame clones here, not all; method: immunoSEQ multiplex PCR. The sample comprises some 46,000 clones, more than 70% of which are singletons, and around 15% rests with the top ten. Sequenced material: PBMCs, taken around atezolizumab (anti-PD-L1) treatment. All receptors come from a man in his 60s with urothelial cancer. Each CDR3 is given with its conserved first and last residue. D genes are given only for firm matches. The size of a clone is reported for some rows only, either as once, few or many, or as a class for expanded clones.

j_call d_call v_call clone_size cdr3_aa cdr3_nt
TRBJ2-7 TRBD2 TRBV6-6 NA CASSPSGPYEQYF TGTGCCAGCAGTCCTAGCGGCCCCTACGAGCAGTACTTC
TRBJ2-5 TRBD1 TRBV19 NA CASRDRGRETQYF TGTGCCAGCAGGGACAGGGGAAGGGAGACCCAGTACTTC
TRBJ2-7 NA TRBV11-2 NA CASSLASGSLSEKQYF TGTGCCAGCAGCTTAGCGTCCGGGAGTCTATCTGAGAAGCAGTACTTC
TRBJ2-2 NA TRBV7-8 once CASSLMGAVNTGELFF TGTGCCAGCAGCTTAATGGGGGCGGTAAACACCGGGGAGCTGTTTTTT
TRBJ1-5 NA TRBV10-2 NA CASTLSGINQPQHF TGCGCCAGCACCCTCTCGGGGATCAATCAGCCCCAGCATTTT
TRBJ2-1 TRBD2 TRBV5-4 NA CASSTGLAVSRGNEQFF TGTGCCAGCAGCACGGGACTAGCGGTTTCAAGGGGCAATGAGCAGTTCTTC
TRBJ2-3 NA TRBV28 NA CASTGGGTDTQYF TGTGCCAGCACTGGCGGTGGCACAGATACGCAGTATTTT
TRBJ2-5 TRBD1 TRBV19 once CASARGLGIQETQYF TGTGCCAGTGCCAGGGGGCTAGGGATTCAAGAGACCCAGTACTTC
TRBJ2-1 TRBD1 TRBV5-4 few CASSFGTGYLNEQFF TGTGCCAGCAGCTTTGGGACAGGGTATCTCAATGAGCAGTTCTTC
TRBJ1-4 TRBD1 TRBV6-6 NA CASSYADRGRREKLFF TGTGCCAGCAGTTACGCCGACAGGGGGCGACGGGAAAAACTGTTTTTT
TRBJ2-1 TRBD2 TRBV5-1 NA CASSPTWTSGRASSYNEQFF TGCGCCAGCAGCCCCACTTGGACTAGCGGGAGGGCCAGCTCCTACAATGAGCAGTTCTTC
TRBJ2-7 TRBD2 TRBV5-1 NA CASSSTSGRVYEQYF TGCGCCAGCAGCTCCACTAGCGGGAGAGTTTACGAGCAGTACTTC
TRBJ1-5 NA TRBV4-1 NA CASSQGGRGQPQHF TGCGCCAGCAGCCAAGGTGGGCGTGGTCAGCCCCAGCATTTT
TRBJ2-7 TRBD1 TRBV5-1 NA CASSPGQGGVYEQYF TGCGCCAGCAGCCCGGGACAGGGAGGCGTATACGAGCAGTACTTC
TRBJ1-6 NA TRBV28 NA CASSPSSALHF TGTGCCAGCAGTCCGTCGTCAGCCCTCCACTTT
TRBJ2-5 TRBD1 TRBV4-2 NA CASSQAQGVAETQYF TGTGCCAGCAGCCAAGCTCAGGGGGTAGCAGAGACCCAGTACTTC
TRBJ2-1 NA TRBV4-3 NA CASSQIAAQEQFF TGCGCCAGCAGCCAAATAGCGGCTCAGGAGCAGTTCTTC
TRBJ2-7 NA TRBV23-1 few CARGARYEQYF TGCGCCAGGGGGGCCCGCTACGAGCAGTACTTC
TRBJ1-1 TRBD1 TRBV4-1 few CASSLRDRGDAFF TGCGCCAGCAGCCTCAGGGACAGGGGAGACGCTTTCTTT
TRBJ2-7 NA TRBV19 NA CASSPQVGGSYEQYF TGTGCCAGTAGTCCTCAAGTTGGCGGCTCCTACGAGCAGTACTTC
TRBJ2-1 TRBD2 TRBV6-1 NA CASSERERTRDEQFF TGTGCCAGCAGTGAAAGGGAAAGGACTAGGGATGAGCAGTTCTTC
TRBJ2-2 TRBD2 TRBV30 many CAWAAGGHTGELFF TGTGCCTGGGCAGCGGGAGGGCATACCGGGGAGCTGTTTTTT
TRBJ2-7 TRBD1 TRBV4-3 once CASSQDDRGTYEQYF TGCGCCAGCAGCCAAGATGACAGGGGCACCTACGAGCAGTACTTC
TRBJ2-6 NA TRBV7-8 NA CASSWGGGPGSGANVLTF TGTGCCAGCAGCTGGGGGGGCGGGCCTGGGTCTGGGGCCAACGTCCTGACTTTC
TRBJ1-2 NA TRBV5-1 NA CASSWSPKDYGYTF TGCGCCAGCAGCTGGAGTCCTAAGGACTATGGCTACACCTTC
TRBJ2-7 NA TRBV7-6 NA CASSQGSDYEQYF TGTGCCAGCAGTCAGGGGTCGGACTACGAGCAGTACTTC
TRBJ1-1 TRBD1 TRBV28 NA CASREQGDTEAFF TGTGCCAGCAGAGAGCAGGGGGACACTGAAGCTTTCTTT
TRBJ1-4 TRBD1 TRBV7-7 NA CASSQTGQTNEKLFF TGTGCTAGCAGCCAGACAGGGCAGACTAATGAAAAACTGTTTTTT
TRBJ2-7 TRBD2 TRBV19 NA CASSKLAGDSSPYEQYF TGTGCCAGTAGTAAACTAGCGGGAGACTCCTCTCCCTACGAGCAGTACTTC
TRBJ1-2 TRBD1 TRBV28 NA CASTRQGAYGYTF TGTGCCAGCACCCGACAGGGGGCTTATGGCTACACCTTC
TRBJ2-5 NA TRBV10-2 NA CASTRDLETQYF TGCGCCAGCACCCGGGACTTGGAGACCCAGTACTTC
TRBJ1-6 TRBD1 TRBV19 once CASSVRGQGQNSPLHF TGTGCCAGTAGCGTGCGGGGACAGGGGCAGAATTCACCCCTCCACTTT
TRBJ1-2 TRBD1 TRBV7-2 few CASSLRTGPNYGYTF TGTGCCAGCAGCCTACGGACAGGGCCTAACTATGGCTACACCTTC
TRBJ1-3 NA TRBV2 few CASSVAGGTSGNTIYF TGTGCCAGCAGTGTCGCTGGCGGTACCTCTGGAAACACCATATATTTT
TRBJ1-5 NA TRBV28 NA CAGSRPKGNQPQHF TGTGCCGGGAGTCGGCCGAAGGGCAATCAGCCCCAGCATTTT
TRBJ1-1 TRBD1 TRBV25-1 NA CASKGARQGLRRDPEAFF TGTGCCAGCAAAGGTGCCAGACAGGGACTTAGGCGGGACCCTGAAGCTTTCTTT
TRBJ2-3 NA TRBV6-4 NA CASSARSFTDTQYF TGTGCCAGCAGTGCCCGTTCCTTCACAGATACGCAGTATTTT
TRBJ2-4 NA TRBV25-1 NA CASSESAGMTKNIQYF TGTGCCAGCAGTGAGTCCGCAGGGATGACCAAAAACATTCAGTACTTC
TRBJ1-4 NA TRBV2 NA CASRNPGPNEKLFF TGTGCCAGCAGGAACCCAGGTCCTAATGAAAAACTGTTTTTT
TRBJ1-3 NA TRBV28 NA CASHQGRVGNTIYF TGTGCCAGCCATCAGGGGCGCGTTGGAAACACCATATATTTT
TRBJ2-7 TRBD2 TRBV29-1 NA CSVARASGGYEQYF TGCAGCGTTGCCAGGGCGTCGGGGGGCTACGAGCAGTACTTC